This T cell receptor (beta chain) was documented in a study of shared clonotypes between healthy human individuals. Across the study: Contributing individuals were a couple of females and a few males aged 18 to 49.

From germline, CDR1 is SGDLS and CDR2 YYNGEE. V gave up 2 bases and J gave up 1 base, with 10 bases separating them. The CDR3 covers 15 residues. The study drew all its donors from Caucasian adults living in Nashville, Tennessee. Assay runs were performed at deep level. Measured with immunoSEQ multiplex PCR; TCRdb has only the in-frame clones, and not every one. The sample has nearly 500,000 clones, 75% to 85% seen once; the top ten hold roughly 13%. Sample: PBMCs. This TCR came from a woman aged 40-49 years in good health. Some clones in this sample may be carry-over from other donors' samples. This sequence joins TRBV9 and TRBJ2-4; D not resolved. The DNA for the CDR3 is TGTGCCAGCAGCGTTAATTCTGGTGCCAAAAACATTCAGTACTTC. This encodes CASSVNSGAKNIQYF.